The entry that follows covers one T cell receptor beta chain sequence. In germline, CDR1 is ENHRY, CDR2 SYGVKD. Unmatched junction bases numbered 5, after V lost 2 bases and J lost 5 bases. The CDR3 sequence is 14 residues long. Assay used: immunoSEQ multiplex PCR; TCRdb lists only in-frame clones, some missing. The table shows around 2.1 million clones, with around 95% occurring only once. This sample is part of a study of shared clonotypes between healthy human individuals. What was sequenced was naive CD4+ T cells sorted from blood. Subset noted: CD45RA+ positively selected. The genes are TRBV10-3 and TRBJ2-7; TRBD1 agrees at 8 bases. The sequence came from a man aged 18-30 years in good health. The CDR3 loop is CAISELQGADEQYF. The CDR3 DNA reads TGTGCCATCAGTGAGCTCCAGGGGGCGGACGAGCAGTACTTC.